These T cell receptor beta chains were read from a single sample in a study of shared clonotypes between healthy human individuals. The data were produced by immunoSEQ multiplex PCR, yet TCRdb's version contains in-frame clones alone and is incomplete. The table lists some 2,500,000 clones, about 90% of them singletons. The sequencing input was naive CD4+ T cells from PBMCs. The receptor set was obtained from a man younger than 35 in good health. Some clones in this sample may be carry-over from other donors' samples. CDR3s include the opening cysteine and the closing phenylalanine or tryptophan. Fields, in order: CDR3 length, V gene, J gene, clone size, D gene, CDR3 protein, CDR3 DNA. A D gene is named only where the DNA matches it firmly. Only part of the rows carry a size: once, few, many, or a class if the clone is expanded.

16,TRBV6-5,TRBJ2-1,-,TRBD1,CASSYRGQGVFDEQFF,TGTGCCAGCAGTTACCGGGGACAGGGGGTTTTTGATGAGCAGTTCTTC
13,TRBV11-3,TRBJ2-2,-,-,CASSLGVAGELFF,TGTGCCAGCAGCTTGGGGGTCGCCGGGGAGCTGTTTTTT
13,TRBV29-1,TRBJ1-1,-,TRBD1,CSVGQGAGTEAFF,TGCAGCGTGGGACAGGGGGCCGGCACTGAAGCTTTCTTT
15,TRBV9,TRBJ2-6,-,-,CASSVASSGANVLTF,TGTGCCAGCAGCGTAGCGAGCTCTGGGGCCAACGTCCTGACTTTC
13,TRBV6-6,TRBJ2-5,once,-,CASRQGTQETQYF,TGTGCCAGCAGGCAGGGCACCCAAGAGACCCAGTACTTC
13,TRBV27,TRBJ2-1,-,TRBD1,CASSRPQGYEQFF,TGTGCCAGCAGCCGTCCACAGGGGTATGAGCAGTTCTTC
15,TRBV19,TRBJ2-1,-,TRBD2,CASSIDLADYNEQFF,TGTGCCAGTAGTATAGATCTAGCGGACTACAATGAGCAGTTCTTC
17,TRBV19,TRBJ1-5,-,-,CASSNRPGHPSNQPQHF,TGTGCCAGTAGTAACAGACCGGGACACCCTAGCAATCAGCCCCAGCATTTT
15,TRBV6-1,TRBJ2-7,-,-,CASSVAGVLGYEQYF,TGTGCCAGCAGTGTCGCTGGAGTACTGGGATACGAGCAGTACTTC
16,TRBV5-4,TRBJ2-1,-,-,CASSPWSRGPYNEQFF,TGTGCCAGCAGCCCCTGGTCTCGCGGGCCCTACAATGAGCAGTTCTTC
17,TRBV5-1,TRBJ2-3,-,TRBD2,CASSSSSLAGLADTQYF,TGCGCCAGCAGCTCCTCCTCCTTAGCGGGATTGGCAGATACGCAGTATTTT
13,TRBV6-4,TRBJ2-7,-,TRBD1,CASSDGQGGEQYF,TGTGCCAGCAGTGACGGACAGGGCGGCGAGCAGTACTTC
13,TRBV7-9,TRBJ2-5,-,-,CASSLRGRETQYF,TGTGCCAGCAGCTTAAGGGGCAGGGAGACCCAGTACTTC
17,TRBV4-1,TRBJ2-7,-,TRBD1,CASSQDRPQDRAYEQYF,TGCGCCAGCAGCCAAGATAGACCCCAGGACAGGGCTTACGAGCAGTACTTC
14,TRBV30,TRBJ1-4,-,-,CAWSVPWGGEKLFF,TGTGCCTGGAGTGTACCGTGGGGCGGCGAAAAACTGTTTTTT
11,TRBV5-4,TRBJ2-7,-,-,CASSSAYEQYF,TGTGCCAGCAGCTCGGCTTACGAGCAGTACTTC
11,TRBV7-2,TRBJ2-7,-,-,CASSWLYEQYF,TGTGCCAGCAGTTGGCTATACGAGCAGTACTTC
14,TRBV7-2,TRBJ2-7,-,-,CASSLAGPSYEQYF,TGTGCCAGCAGCTTAGCTGGGCCCTCCTACGAGCAGTACTTC
14,TRBV28,TRBJ2-7,-,TRBD2,CASSWGLAGYEQYF,TGTGCCAGCAGTTGGGGACTAGCGGGATACGAGCAGTACTTC
14,TRBV2,TRBJ1-3,-,-,CASSDQSSGNTIYF,TGTGCCAGCAGTGATCAGAGCTCTGGAAACACCATATATTTT
16,TRBV19,TRBJ2-7,-,TRBD2,CASSPPSGTTGVEQYF,TGTGCCAGTAGTCCGCCTAGCGGGACTACTGGGGTTGAGCAGTACTTC
16,TRBV27,TRBJ2-7,-,-,CASSFYWGRHNYEQYF,TGTGCCAGCAGTTTTTATTGGGGACGACACAACTACGAGCAGTACTTC
19,TRBV7-2,TRBJ2-3,-,-,CASSWRPGPPAYSTDTQYF,TGTGCCAGCAGCTGGCGACCGGGACCGCCGGCTTATAGCACAGATACGCAGTATTTT
17,TRBV7-2,TRBJ2-1,-,TRBD2,CASSLDIASGSYNEQFF,TGTGCCAGCAGCTTAGATATCGCTAGCGGCTCCTACAATGAGCAGTTCTTC
15,TRBV28,TRBJ2-3,-,TRBD2,CASSSSSGYTDTQYF,TGTGCCAGCAGTTCTTCTAGCGGGTACACAGATACGCAGTATTTT
13,TRBV19,TRBJ1-4,-,-,CASSIMGGSKLFF,TGTGCCAGTAGTATAATGGGCGGGTCCAAACTGTTTTTT
15,TRBV27,TRBJ1-5,-,-,CASRRGTGPNQPQHF,TGTGCCAGCAGGAGGGGTACAGGGCCCAATCAGCCCCAGCATTTT
15,TRBV11-2,TRBJ1-5,-,-,CASSLGAQSNQPQHF,TGTGCCAGCAGCTTGGGGGCTCAGAGCAATCAGCCCCAGCATTTT
15,TRBV18,TRBJ2-5,-,TRBD2,CASSSRGLAEETQYF,TGTGCCAGCTCATCCAGGGGACTAGCGGAAGAGACCCAGTACTTC
13,TRBV7-2,TRBJ1-2,-,TRBD1,CASSLARDRTYTF,TGTGCCAGCAGCTTAGCGAGGGACAGGACCTACACCTTC
15,TRBV6-5,TRBJ1-1,-,-,CASSYLGQLNTEAFF,TGTGCCAGCAGTTACCTCGGACAGTTGAACACTGAAGCTTTCTTT
14,TRBV2,TRBJ2-7,-,-,CASIPSFTTYEQYF,TGTGCCAGCATCCCCTCTTTCACTACCTACGAGCAGTACTTC
15,TRBV28,TRBJ2-3,-,TRBD2,CASSAPSGSKDTQYF,TGTGCCAGCAGTGCCCCGAGCGGGAGCAAGGATACGCAGTATTTT
14,TRBV13,TRBJ1-1,-,-,CASSLIVQGTEAFF,TGTGCCAGCAGCTTAATTGTCCAGGGTACTGAAGCTTTCTTT
14,TRBV28,TRBJ1-2,-,TRBD1,CASSFRGVWDGYTF,TGTGCCAGCAGTTTCAGGGGGGTCTGGGATGGCTACACCTTC
14,TRBV12-2,TRBJ2-5,-,-,CASRSPGNQETQYF,TGTGCAAGTCGCTCTCCAGGGAACCAAGAGACCCAGTACTTC
13,TRBV30,TRBJ1-1,-,-,CAWSTGTLTEAFF,TGTGCCTGGAGTACAGGGACGTTGACTGAAGCTTTCTTT
14,TRBV28,TRBJ2-1,-,-,CASRPGGGRDEQFF,TGTGCCAGCAGGCCGGGGGGCGGTCGGGATGAGCAGTTCTTC
14,TRBV5-1,TRBJ1-1,-,-,CASSLVGEGTEAFF,TGCGCCAGCAGCTTGGTGGGCGAGGGAACTGAAGCTTTCTTT
17,TRBV9,TRBJ2-3,-,TRBD2,CASSVGLAGRSTDTQYF,TGTGCCAGCAGCGTTGGGCTAGCGGGACGCAGCACAGATACGCAGTATTTT
12,TRBV30,TRBJ2-7,-,-,CAWAQGGGEQYF,TGTGCCTGGGCACAGGGGGGGGGCGAGCAGTACTTC
17,TRBV6-1,TRBJ2-2,-,TRBD2,CASSAGLAGSPTGELFF,TGTGCCAGCAGTGCAGGACTAGCGGGTTCCCCCACCGGGGAGCTGTTTTTT
13,TRBV2,TRBJ1-2,few,-,CASMIDSPIGYTF,TGTGCCAGCATGATCGACAGCCCCATTGGCTACACCTTC
17,TRBV27,TRBJ2-7,-,-,CASSTPTWGALGYEQYF,TGTGCCAGCAGTACCCCGACTTGGGGGGCCCTAGGCTACGAGCAGTACTTC
14,TRBV5-4,TRBJ2-1,-,TRBD1,CASSPRDSNNEQFF,TGTGCCAGCAGCCCCCGGGACAGCAACAATGAGCAGTTCTTC
16,TRBV6-1,TRBJ1-5,-,-,CASSERVGLSNQPQHF,TGTGCCAGCAGTGAAAGAGTGGGCCTGAGCAATCAGCCCCAGCATTTT